Presented here are 5 T cell receptor beta chains from one specimen sequenced in a study of shared clonotypes between healthy human individuals. Clones were sequenced by immunoSEQ multiplex PCR, and TCRdb holds only the in-frame ones, with some missing. The sample yields a few million clones, 93% seen once. Naive CD8 cells lacked CD45RO, underwent positive selection for CCR7 and left out terminally differentiated effector memory CD45RA+ cells. Sequenced sample: naive CD8+ T cells from PBMCs. The receptors derive from a man between 18 and 29 years old in good health. Some clones in this sample may be carry-over from other donors' samples.

V and J are TRBV5-4 and TRBJ1-1, with TRBD1 matching over 8 bases. The junction had 7 bases not matched to a gene; V was cut back by 4 bases and J by 5 bases. The CDR3 contains 14 residues. In germline, CDR1 is SGHNT, CDR2 YYREEE (reference sequence). CDR3 in amino acids: CASSVDRAGTEAFF. Written as DNA, the CDR3 is TGTGCCAGCAGCGTGGACAGGGCCGGAACTGAAGCTTTCTTT.

In this sample, this clone turned up once. The chain carries TRBV5-6 and TRBJ2-1; D is perhaps TRBD1 or TRBD2 (5 bases each). Per the germline V gene, CDR1 is SGHDT and CDR2 is YYEEEE. This CDR3 is built from 13 residues. V lost 5 bases to trimming and J lost 9 bases, with 15 bases between them. The CDR3 sequence is CASSSAGAVEQFF. The CDR3 nucleotides read TGTGCCAGCAGTAGCGCCGGGGCTGTTGAGCAGTTCTTC.

The DNA for the CDR3 is TGTGCCAGCAGGAGGGGGGGCAGGGTTGGCGAGCAGTACTTC. This codes for CASRRGGRVGEQYF. The chain couples TRBV27 to TRBJ2-7, with D tentatively TRBD2 (7 bases). The CDR3 is 14 residues long. Per the germline V gene, CDR1 is MNHEY and CDR2 is SMNVEV (reference sequence). Trimming pared 6 bases from V and 6 bases from J, leaving 18 bases between.

The chain links TRBV10-3 to TRBJ2-7; possible D gene TRBD1, 6 bases. The CDR3 has 14 residues. V was shortened by 3 bases and J by 3 bases, with 12 bases between the two germline ends. CDR1 is ENHRY, CDR2 SYGVKD, per germline. The CDR3 loop reads CAISDPGQHYEQYF. The CDR3 DNA follows: TGTGCCATCAGTGACCCGGGACAACACTACGAGCAGTACTTC.

CDR3 coding DNA: TGTGCCAGCAGCTCTCGGGACAGGGCTGCTTACAATGAGCAGTTCTTC. This gives the protein CASSSRDRAAYNEQFF. This chain uses TRBV7-9 with TRBJ2-1; 9 bases are a match to TRBD1. Germline CDR1 is SEHNR and CDR2 is FQNEAQ (reference sequence). The CDR3 runs 16 residues. V shed 4 bases, J shed 4 bases, and the junction held 8 bases outside the gene matches.